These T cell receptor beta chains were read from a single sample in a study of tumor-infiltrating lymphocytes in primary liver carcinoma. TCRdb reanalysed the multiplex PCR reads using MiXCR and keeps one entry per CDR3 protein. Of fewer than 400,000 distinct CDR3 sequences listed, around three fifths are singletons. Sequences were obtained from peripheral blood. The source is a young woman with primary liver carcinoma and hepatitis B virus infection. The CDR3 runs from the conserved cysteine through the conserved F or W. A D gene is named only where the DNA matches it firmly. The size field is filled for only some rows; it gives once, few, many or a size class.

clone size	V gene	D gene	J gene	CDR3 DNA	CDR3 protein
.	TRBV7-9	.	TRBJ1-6	TGTGCCAGCAGCATTAATTCACCCCTCCACTTT	CASSINSPLHF
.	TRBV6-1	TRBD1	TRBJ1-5	TGTGCCAGCACTAAAGGGGACAGCATCTCACAGGGCAATCAGCCCCAGCATTTT	CASTKGDSISQGNQPQHF
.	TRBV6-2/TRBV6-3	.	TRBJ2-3	TGTGCCAGCAGTTACCCGGGACAATGGGATACGCAGTATTTT	CASSYPGQWDTQYF
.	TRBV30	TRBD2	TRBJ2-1	TGTGCCTGGATCTTCGGACTAGGGGTGGAACAGTTCTTC	CAWIFGLGVEQFF
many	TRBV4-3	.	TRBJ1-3	TGCGCCAGCAGCCAAGATCTTCGGGCGAACACCATATATTTT	CASSQDLRANTIYF
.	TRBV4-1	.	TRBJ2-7	TGCGCCAGCAGCCAAGATCCCAAGTACGAGCAGTACTTC	CASSQDPKYEQYF
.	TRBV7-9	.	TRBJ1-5	TGTGCCAGCAGCTTAGCTATGGGAAGGGCCGATCAGCCCCAGCATTTT	CASSLAMGRADQPQHF
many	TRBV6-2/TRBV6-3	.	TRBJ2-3	TGTGCCAGCAGTTACCCGGGGGCGAGGTTGTATTTT	CASSYPGARLYF
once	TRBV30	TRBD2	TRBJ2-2	TGTGCCTGGAGTCGAGGACTAGCGGATACCGGGGAGCTGTTTTTT	CAWSRGLADTGELFF
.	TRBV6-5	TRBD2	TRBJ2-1	TGTGCCTGCAGTTTGGCGGGAGCGTACAATGAGCAGTTCTTC	CACSLAGAYNEQFF
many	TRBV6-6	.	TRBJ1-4	TGTGCCACCCTTAATGAAAAACTGTTTTTT	CATLNEKLFF
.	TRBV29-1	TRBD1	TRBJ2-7	TGCAGCGACAAGGACAGGGGCCCCAACAAGCAGTACTTC	CSDKDRGPNKQYF
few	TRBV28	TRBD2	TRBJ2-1	TGTGCCAGCAGCAACGGACTAGCGGGAGGAGGGGTCAATGAGCAGTTCTTC	CASSNGLAGGGVNEQFF
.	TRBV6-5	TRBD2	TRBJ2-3	TGTGCCAGCAGTAACTCCCCGCTAGCGGGAGGAGGAAATACGCAGTATTTT	CASSNSPLAGGGNTQYF
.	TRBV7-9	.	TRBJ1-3	TGTGCCAGCAGCTTGGAGCCGTCCTCTGGAAACACCATATATTTT	CASSLEPSSGNTIYF
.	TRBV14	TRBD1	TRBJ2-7	TGTGCCAGCAGCCCCCGACAGGGGAACTACGAGCAGTACTTC	CASSPRQGNYEQYF
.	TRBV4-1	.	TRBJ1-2	TGCGCCAGCAGCCTAGATATAACAATCTATGGCTACACCTTC	CASSLDITIYGYTF
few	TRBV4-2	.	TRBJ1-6	TGTGCCAGCAGCCAAGATAAGGGAGGGGGGAATTCACCCCTCCACTTT	CASSQDKGGGNSPLHF
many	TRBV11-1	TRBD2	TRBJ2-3	TGTGCCAGCAGCCCTCGACTAGCGGGAGTCACAGATACGCAGTATTTT	CASSPRLAGVTDTQYF
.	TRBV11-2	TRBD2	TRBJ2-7	TGTGCCAGTAGCTTGTCCGGGACTAGCGAGCGGTACTTC	CASSLSGTSERYF
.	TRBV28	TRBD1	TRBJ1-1	TGTGCCAGCAGTCCATGGACAGGAACTGAAGCTTTCTTT	CASSPWTGTEAFF
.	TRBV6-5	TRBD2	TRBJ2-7	TGTGCCAGCAGTACCGCTAGCGGGATGAACCACGTGCAGTACTTC	CASSTASGMNHVQYF
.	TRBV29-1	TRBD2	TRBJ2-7	TGCTGCGTTGCCGGACTAGCGGGAGTGTTCAGTGGGCAGTACTTC	CCVAGLAGVFSGQYF
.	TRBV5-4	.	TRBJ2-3	TGTGCCAGCAGACCGGGACATAATGTAGCGGGCCTGTCAGATACGCAGTATTTT	CASRPGHNVAGLSDTQYF
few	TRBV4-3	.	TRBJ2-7	TGCGCCAGCAGCCAAGGTGAGAGGACCTACGAGCAGTACTTC	CASSQGERTYEQYF
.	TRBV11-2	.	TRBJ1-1	TGTGCCAGCAGTTTAGGGCCCACTGAATCTTTCTTT	CASSLGPTESFF
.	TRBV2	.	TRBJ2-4	TGTGCCACCAGCCGTCGGGGAGACGGCATTCAGTACTTC	CATSRRGDGIQYF
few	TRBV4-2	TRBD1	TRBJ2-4	TGTGCCAGCAGCCGGGACAGTGGAGCCAAAAACATTCAGTACTTC	CASSRDSGAKNIQYF
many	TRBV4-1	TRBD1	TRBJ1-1	TGCGCCAGCAGCTTGTGGACAGGGAACACTGAAGCTTTCTTT	CASSLWTGNTEAFF
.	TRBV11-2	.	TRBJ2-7	TGTGCCTGCAGCTTAGCACATGTTAGCTCATACGAGCAGTACTTC	CACSLAHVSSYEQYF
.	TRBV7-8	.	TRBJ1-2	TGTGCCAGCACCCACCATTACGAGGGCTACACCTTC	CASTHHYEGYTF
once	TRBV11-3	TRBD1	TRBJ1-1	TGTGCCAACAGCCCCGACAGGGGGGTGAGGACTGAAGCTTCCTTT	CANSPDRGVRTEASF
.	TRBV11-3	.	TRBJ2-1	TGTGCCAGCAGTGAGAGACAGTACTACAATGAGCAGTTCTTC	CASSERQYYNEQFF
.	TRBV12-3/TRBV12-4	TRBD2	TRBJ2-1	TGTGCCAGCAGTAGAGCCCAGCGGGGGGATCACAATGAGCAGTTCTTC	CASSRAQRGDHNEQFF
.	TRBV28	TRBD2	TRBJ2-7	TGTGCCAGCAGTTTGCGGGGGTCGCGCTACGAGCAGTACTTC	CASSLRGSRYEQYF
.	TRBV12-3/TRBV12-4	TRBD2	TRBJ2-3	TGTGCCAGCAGCGTACTAGCGGGAGGCATAGATACGCAGTATTTT	CASSVLAGGIDTQYF
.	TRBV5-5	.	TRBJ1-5	TGTGCCAGCAGCCTTGGACACCTAAGGGATCAGCCCCAGCATTTT	CASSLGHLRDQPQHF
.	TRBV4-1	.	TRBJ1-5	TGCCCCAGCAGCCAAGACTTAAGATGGAGCAATCAGCCCCAGCATTTT	CPSSQDLRWSNQPQHF
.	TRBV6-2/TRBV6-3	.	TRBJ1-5	TGTGCCAGCAGTTATGGGTCCTGGGAAATTCAGCCCCAGCATTTT	CASSYGSWEIQPQHF
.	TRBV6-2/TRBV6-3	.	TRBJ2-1	TGTGCCAGCAGTCCCAGGACGGGGGTCGATGAGCAGTTCTTC	CASSPRTGVDEQFF
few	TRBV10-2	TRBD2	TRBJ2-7	TGCGCCAGCAGACCGGGACTAGCAATCGAGCAGTACTTC	CASRPGLAIEQYF
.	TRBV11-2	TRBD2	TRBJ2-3	TGTACCAGCAGCTTAGCGCTCCCCGGGACTATATTGGATACGCAGTATTTT	CTSSLALPGTILDTQYF
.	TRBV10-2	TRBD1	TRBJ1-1	TGCGCCAGCATTGGGCCCTATGGACAGGGGAAGGACACTGAAGCTTTCTTT	CASIGPYGQGKDTEAFF
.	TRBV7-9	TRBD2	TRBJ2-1	TGTGCCCCTGTGTCGCTAGCGGGGAGGAGCCTCTTCTTC	CAPVSLAGRSLFF
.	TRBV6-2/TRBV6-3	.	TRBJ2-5	TGTGTCATCCAACAGACGTACCAAGAGACCCAATACTTC	CVIQQTYQETQYF
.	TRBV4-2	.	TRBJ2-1	TGTGCCAGCAGCCAAGTGGGAATGTCCTACAATGAGCAGTTCTTC	CASSQVGMSYNEQFF
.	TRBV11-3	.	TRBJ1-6	TGTGCCAGCAGCCCGCCAGGACTTGGTCCACCGCTCCACTTT	CASSPPGLGPPLHF
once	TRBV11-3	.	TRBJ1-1	TGTCCCAGCAGCGAGGACGGGGACATTGAAGCTTTCTTT	CPSSEDGDIEAFF
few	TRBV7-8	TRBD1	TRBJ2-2	TGTGCCAGCAGCGCAAACAGGGGTCGGACCGGGGAGCTGTTTTTT	CASSANRGRTGELFF
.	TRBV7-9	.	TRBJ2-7	TGTGCCAGCAGCCACACAGTACAGGACGAGCAGTACTTC	CASSHTVQDEQYF
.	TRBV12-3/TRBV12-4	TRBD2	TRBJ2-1	TGTGTCAGCAGCAAATCCTCTAGCGGGTCGAGCTCCTACAATGAGCAGTTCTTC	CVSSKSSSGSSSYNEQFF
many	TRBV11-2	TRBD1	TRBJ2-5	TGTGCCAGCAGCCAGACAGGGCCAGAGACCCAGTACTTC	CASSQTGPETQYF
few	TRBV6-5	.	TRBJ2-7	TGTGCCAGCAGTGTTAGGGGCACCTACGAGCAGTACTTC	CASSVRGTYEQYF
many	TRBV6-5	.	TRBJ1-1	TGTGCCAGCAGTTACTCGACTGCTAGCACTGAAGCTTTCTTT	CASSYSTASTEAFF
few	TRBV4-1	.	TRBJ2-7	TGCGCCAGCAGCCAAGATAAGGGGGGGGCTTACGAGCAGTACTTC	CASSQDKGGAYEQYF
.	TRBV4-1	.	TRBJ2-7	TGCGCCAGCAGCCTAGCCACAGGGAGGGACCATTACGAGCAGTACTTC	CASSLATGRDHYEQYF
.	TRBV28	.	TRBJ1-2	TGTGCCAGCAGTTTTTACAGCTATGGCTACACCTTC	CASSFYSYGYTF